This is a list of T cell receptor beta chains from one sample in a study of T cells in Graves' hyperthyroidism and ophthalmopathy. TCRdb recomputed calls from the multiplex PCR reads with MiXCR, one row per CDR3 protein. In the table there are roughly 570,000 distinct CDR3 sequences, more than 45% of which are singletons. Sequenced: peripheral blood or thyroid tissue (not recorded which). These TCRs come from an adult woman with Graves' disease, either hyperthyroidism or ophthalmopathy (not recorded which). Both conserved end residues are trimmed from each CDR3.

V	J	CDR3
TRBV25-1	TRBJ1-5	ASATGVQPQH
TRBV29-1	TRBJ2-5	SVERVETQY
TRBV7-8	TRBJ1-6	ASSLEQLYNSPLH
TRBV10-3	TRBJ1-1	AISPRVTTEAF
TRBV2	TRBJ2-2	ASSEKGRFGELF
TRBV7-2	TRBJ1-1	ASSPGQVAEAF
TRBV6-4	TRBJ2-7	ASSDFRGIFEQY
TRBV7-9	TRBJ2-7	ASRVAGREAQY
TRBV29-1	TRBJ2-7	SVERGSAGEQY
TRBV7-9	TRBJ2-7	ASSLDGRVWQY
TRBV12-3/TRBV12-4	TRBJ1-5	ASSTDRVGNQPQH
TRBV15	TRBJ2-7	ATSRDRRDGHEQH
TRBV6-1	TRBJ1-3	ASSPDDYGNTIY
TRBV24-1	TRBJ2-5	ATSDRDRVGEETQY
TRBV9	TRBJ2-7	ASSPGGNSYEQY
TRBV3-1	TRBJ1-4	ASSLFSSPQKLF
TRBV15	TRBJ2-7	ATSRAGLAGVPYEQY
TRBV20-1	TRBJ1-6	SAQSPGQGEWSPLH
TRBV4-1	TRBJ1-6	ASRGLYNSPLH
TRBV4-1	TRBJ1-4	ASSQPRARGNEKLF
TRBV29-1	TRBJ2-5	SVERALGTQY
TRBV11-2	TRBJ2-5	ATSGTSGRETQY
TRBV10-3	TRBJ1-2	ATSGQPPYGYT
TRBV14	TRBJ2-7	ASSQDRYYEQY
TRBV28	TRBJ2-2	ASSPHKESTGELF
TRBV2	TRBJ1-2	ASRGAGGYDYT
TRBV5-8	TRBJ1-2	ASSPPGQPIANYGYT
TRBV29-1	TRBJ1-2	SVEGGENYGYT
TRBV4-1	TRBJ2-5	ASSQRFGTETQY
TRBV29-1	TRBJ2-6	SVVVGVPGANVLT
TRBV4-1	TRBJ2-2	ASTPLVGSTGELF
TRBV29-1	TRBJ1-1	SVATGGTEAF
TRBV6-5	TRBJ2-7	ASSSGRGYEQY
TRBV5-6	TRBJ2-5	ASSLGSGGQY
TRBV5-4	TRBJ2-7	AGHRAGEQY
TRBV29-1	TRBJ1-4	SVSTGGSNEKLF
TRBV7-6	TRBJ2-7	ASSRDDRDYEQY
TRBV7-2	TRBJ1-5	ASSSTGTANQPQH
TRBV29-1	TRBJ2-7	SVKPGQGNEQY
TRBV7-9	TRBJ1-1	ASSQSVNTEAF
TRBV19	TRBJ1-1	ASSTRAGNTEAF
TRBV30	TRBJ1-5	AWSVNQGVSNQPQH
TRBV11-2	TRBJ2-7	ASSLNADYEQY